This passage covers 6 T cell receptor beta chains from one sample sequenced in a study of T cells expressing NK-cell markers. TCRdb re-called the 5' RACE reads; every CDR3 protein appears as one record, without DNA. This sample lists 500,000 to 700,000 distinct CDR3 sequences; its ten largest clones have around 4%. The sequenced sample consisted of blood T cells: a sorted CD56 or NKG2C T cell subset, CD4+ or CD8+ T cells, or bulk PBMC T cells (not recorded which). Receptors were obtained from a young man in good health.

V and J are TRBV7-9 and TRBJ1-6. CDR1 is SEHNR and CDR2 is FQNEAQ in the germline V gene (reference sequence). There are 16 residues in the CDR3. CDR3 residues: CASSSNLDRYNSPLHF.

The rearrangement uses TRBV29-1 and TRBJ2-3; TCRdb calls TRBD2, which cannot be checked without DNA. CDR1 and CDR2 from the germline V gene are SQVTM and ANQGSEA. CDR3 length: 21 residues. CDR3 sequence: CSVEPVLSGDRPLAGVGTQYF.

The V call is TRBV27, the J call TRBJ2-1; with no DNA, the TCRdb D assignment of TRBD2 cannot be verified. There are 15 residues in the CDR3. Germline CDR1 is MNHEY and CDR2 is SMNVEV (reference sequence). CDR3 sequence reads: CASSLRAGSYNEQFF.

CDR3 region: CASSFLGGSLFF. V gene TRBV12-3 or TRBV12-4 combines with J gene TRBJ2-1; the TCRdb call, TRBD2, lacks DNA for checking. The CDR3 length is 12 residues.

The CDR3 spells CATSRRGGQETQYF. The chain links TRBV15 to TRBJ2-5; TCRdb selects TRBD2, and the lack of DNA leaves this call unchecked. Germline lookup yields CDR1 LNHNV and CDR2 YYDKDF (reference sequence). This CDR3 is built from 14 residues.

The V and J genes are TRBV6-4 and TRBJ2-2; TCRdb outputs TRBD1, but without DNA this stays unchecked. Germline V gene sequence: CDR1 MRHNA, CDR2 SNTAGT. The CDR3 has 15 residues. This CDR3 is CASSEQGGKTGELFF.